The 22 T cell receptor beta chains reported below all come from one sample, sequenced in a study of CD8+ T cells in alopecia areata. RNA extraction and reverse transcription yielded cDNA as sequencing template. Generated by immunoSEQ multiplex PCR, the TCRdb table keeps only in-frame clones and is missing some. In the table there are about 270,000 clones, about three fifths of which are singletons. As to treatment: oral pan-JAK inhibitor, 5-10 mg twice daily. The sequenced sample was CD4+ T cells sorted from blood, obtained at week 52, from a patient treated with tofacitinib. These TCRs come from a human donor with alopecia areata.

Note on this clone: In the same sample, other DNA sequences code for this CDR3. The chain has TRBV9 and TRBJ2-5; a possible D gene is TRBD2 (6 bases). Germline assignment: CDR1 SGDLS and CDR2 YYNGEE. The length of the CDR3 is 14 residues. V was cut by 0 bases and J by 2 bases, with 8 bases left in between. The CDR3 nucleotides are TGTGCCAGCAGCGTAGGAGCGGGTCAAGAGACCCAGTACTTC. Protein product: CASSVGAGQETQYF.

V and J are TRBV2 and TRBJ2-7; TRBD1 might be the D (5 bases). CDR1 and CDR2 (germline): SNHLY, FYNNEI. The CDR3 has 12 amino acids. V lost 6 bases to trimming and J lost 5 bases, with 11 bases between them. The CDR3 nucleotides are TGTGCCAGCAGGGATGACAGCCACGAGCAGTACTTC. The encoded protein is CASRDDSHEQYF.

This clone was found a few times. This rearrangement joins TRBV30 to TRBJ2-3; D gene unclear. The CDR3 contains 12 residues. Germline-derived CDR1 and CDR2 are GTSNPN and SVGIG (reference sequence). Trimming left V 4 bases short and J 3 bases short, with 8 bases between. CDR3: CAWNEVTDTQYF. In nucleotides, the CDR3 is TGTGCCTGGAATGAGGTTACAGATACGCAGTATTTT.

The chain recombines TRBV29-1 with TRBJ2-3, with 14 positions matching TRBD2. V dropped 1 base and J dropped 1; count of bases not matched to a gene: 10. From germline, CDR1 is SQVTM and CDR2 ANQGSEA. This CDR3 region has 19 residues. CDR3 DNA: TGCAGCGTTGAAGGGGGACTAGCGGGGGCCCTTCAACGCACAGATACGCAGTATTTT. Its translation: CSVEGGLAGALQRTDTQYF.

V and J are TRBV2 and TRBJ1-1, with D perhaps TRBD1 (5 bases). The CDR3 covers 18 residues. V lost 0 bases and J lost 6, with 23 bases in between. CDR1 is SNHLY and CDR2 is FYNNEI in the germline V gene. The DNA for the CDR3 is TGTGCCAGCAGTGAAGCGTTTCCAGGGATAAGCCGAGGCGCTGAAGCTTTCTTT. It codes for CASSEAFPGISRGAEAFF.

This clone was seen a few times. The junction departs from germline at one end; a sequencing error may be responsible. This chain connects TRBV7-9 to TRBJ2-5; possible D gene TRBD2, 6 bases. CDR1 is SEHNR, CDR2 FQNEAQ, per germline (reference sequence). The length of the CDR3 is 14 residues. CDR3 in amino acids: CASSLRGYQETQYF. Here the CDR3 DNA reads TGTGCCAGCAGCTTACGGGGGTACCAGGAGACCCAGTACTTC.

This clone was observed many times. The chain uses TRBV30 and TRBJ1-2; D gene uncertain. The CDR3 contains 12 residues. Germline lookup yields CDR1 GTSNPN and CDR2 SVGIG (reference sequence). V was cut by 3 bases and J by 5 bases, with 10 bases left in between. For the CDR3, the DNA is TGTGCCTGGAGCGGACGGACTTATGGCTACACCTTC. This codes for CAWSGRTYGYTF.

A single count supports this clone. The V and J genes are TRBV6-5 and TRBJ2-7, with 9 bases aligning to TRBD2. Germline V gives CDR1 MNHEY, CDR2 SVGAGI. With 6 bases clipped from V and 6 bases from J, the junction kept 9 bases outside the gene matches. The CDR3 has 14 residues. The CDR3, as DNA: TGTGCCAGCAGGACAGCGGGGGGAAGTGGCGAGCAGTACTTC. It yields the protein CASRTAGGSGEQYF.

This clone was counted a single time. The gene calls are TRBV29-1 and TRBJ2-7; the D is unclear. The CDR3 totals 12 residues. V dropped 4 bases and J dropped 2 bases, with 9 bases sitting between them. Germline-derived CDR1 and CDR2 are SQVTM and ANQGSEA. The CDR3 region is CSVGAGPYEQYF. CDR3 sequence (DNA): TGCAGCGTTGGTGCAGGCCCCTACGAGCAGTACTTC.

The chain combines TRBV30 with TRBJ2-1; no clear D. The ends were cut back, 2 bases at V and 3 bases at J, with 2 bases in the middle. Germline values: CDR1 GTSNPN, CDR2 SVGIG (reference sequence). CDR3 length equals 11 residues. The CDR3 bases are TGTGCCTGGAGTTTCTACAATGAGCAGTTCTTC. This sequence encodes CAWSFYNEQFF.

V gene TRBV25-1 combines with J gene TRBJ1-6, with 7 bases aligning to TRBD1. The V gene end was trimmed by 8 bases and the J gene end by 3 bases; junction bases not matched to a gene: 4. Germline loops: CDR1 MGHDK, CDR2 SYGVNS. This CDR3 has 14 residues. The chain's CDR3 is CASQGQIYNSPLHF. The CDR3 DNA reads TGTGCCAGCCAGGGACAGATCTATAATTCACCCCTCCACTTT. Full variable domain (missing parts from reference TRBV25-1 and TRBJ1-6): EADIYQTPRYLVIGTGKKITLECSQTMGHDKMYWYQQDPGMELHLIHYSYGVNSTEKGDLSSESTVSRIRTEHFPLTLESARPSHTSQYLCASQGQIYNSPLHFGNGTRLTVT.

This clone was counted a single time. This chain links TRBV15 with TRBJ1-2, with unresolved D. The V gene lost 0 bases and the J gene lost 0 bases, with 8 bases spanning the gap. This CDR3 spans 15 amino acids. In germline, CDR1 is LNHNV, CDR2 YYDKDF (reference sequence). CDR3 nucleotide sequence: TGTGCCACCAGCAGAGATGAGAATACTAACTATGGCTACACCTTC. Its protein product is CATSRDENTNYGYTF. The full variable domain, with the rest looked up from reference TRBV15 and TRBJ1-2, is DAMVIQNPRYQVTQFGKPVTLSCSQTLNHNVMYWYQQKSSQAPKLLFHYYDKDFNNEADTPDNFQSRRPNTSFCFLDIRSPGLGDTAMYLCATSRDENTNYGYTFGSGTRLTVV.

J is TRBJ2-7 and V is TRBV4-1; TRBD1 might be the D (5 bases). Germline assignment: CDR1 MGHRA and CDR2 YSYEKL. The CDR3 runs to 13 residues. Trimming stripped 5 bases from V and 0 bases from J, with 8 bases between. CDR3 DNA sequence: TGCGCCAGCAGCAACAGGAGCTCCTACGAGCAGTACTTC. Translated, it gives CASSNRSSYEQYF.

The genes are TRBV29-1 and TRBJ2-5, with 8 nucleotides matching TRBD1. Germline V lookup: CDR1 SQVTM, CDR2 ANQGSEA. The J segment lost 5 bases and the V segment lost 8 bases, leaving 4 bases of the junction unmatched. The CDR3 runs 11 residues. The CDR3 DNA sequence: TGCAGCAAAAGGACAGGGGAGACCCAGTACTTC. Translation gives CSKRTGETQYF.

V and J are TRBV6-5 and TRBJ2-3; D is uncertain. V was clipped by 5 bases and J by 2 bases, with 8 bases between them. From germline, CDR1 is MNHEY and CDR2 SVGAGI. The CDR3 is 13 amino acids. The CDR3 here is CASSRTFTDTQYF. CDR3 DNA sequence: TGTGCCAGCAGTCGGACGTTCACAGATACGCAGTATTTT.

The genes are TRBV5-1 and TRBJ2-7; 7 nucleotides agree with TRBD1. Germline trimming cut 0 bases from V and 4 bases from J; bases unmatched to any gene: 10. The length of the CDR3 is 16 residues. Looked up from germline, CDR1 is SGHRS and CDR2 is YFSETQ. In nucleotides, the CDR3 is TGCGCCAGCAGCTTGGGCTCGTCCGGGACAGTTTACGAGCAGTACTTC. Its translation: CASSLGSSGTVYEQYF. Supplemented by reference TRBV5-1 and TRBJ2-7, the full variable domain reads KAGVTQTPRYLIKTRGQQVTLSCSPISGHRSVSWYQQTPGQGLQFLFEYFSETQRNKGNFPGRFSGRQFSNSRSEMNVSTLELGDSALYLCASSLGSSGTVYEQYFGPGTRLTVT.

This clone was seen only a few times. The rearrangement uses TRBV2 and TRBJ1-1; no firm D call. The V gene lost 3 bases and the J gene lost 4 bases, with 6 bases spanning the gap. Germline lookup yields CDR1 SNHLY and CDR2 FYNNEI. The CDR3 totals 12 residues. This CDR3 reads CASSDASTEAFF. CDR3 coding DNA: TGTGCCAGCAGTGACGCCAGCACTGAAGCTTTCTTT.

The V call is TRBV30, the J call TRBJ1-1; D not resolved. Between the trimmed V and J ends, which lost 0 bases and 1 base, there was a span of 15 bases. Germline V gene sequence: CDR1 GTSNPN, CDR2 SVGIG (reference sequence). CDR3 length: 16 amino acids. This CDR3 reads CAWSVGNGGRNTEAFF. The CDR3 DNA is TGTGCCTGGAGTGTAGGGAACGGAGGCCGGAACACTGAAGCTTTCTTT.

The chain is built from TRBV30 and TRBJ2-5; TRBD1 is a possible D gene (8 bases). CDR3 length: 14 amino acids. Germline V gene lookup returns CDR1 GTSNPN and CDR2 SVGIG (reference sequence). V lost 8 bases, J lost 1 base, and 17 bases lay in between. The chain's CDR3 is CAGGGDRTQETQYF. As DNA, the CDR3 is TGTGCCGGAGGGGGGGACAGGACCCAAGAGACCCAGTACTTC.

This clone was observed a few times. Additional DNA sequences in this sample encode the identical CDR3. The V and J genes are TRBV7-2 and TRBJ2-3, with no clear D. CDR3 length: 15 residues. The germline gives CDR1 SGHTA, CDR2 FQGNSA. The ends were cut back, 3 bases at V and 0 bases at J, with 10 bases in the middle. The CDR3 DNA sequence: TGTGCCAGCAGCTTTCTGGGCAGGAGCACAGATACGCAGTATTTT. Amino acids: CASSFLGRSTDTQYF.

About this clone: Other DNA sequences in the sample encode the same CDR3. This chain joins TRBV30 and TRBJ1-2; no clear D gene. V was pared by 1 base and J by 4 bases, with 4 bases between. The CDR3 has 11 residues. CDR1 and CDR2 (germline): GTSNPN, SVGIG (reference sequence). The CDR3 sequence is CAWSGGYGYTF. The CDR3 bases are TGTGCCTGGAGTGGGGGCTATGGCTACACCTTC.

In this sample, this clone turned up once. The CDR3 is CASSLAFVETQYF. The CDR3 bases are TGCGCCAGCAGCTTGGCCTTTGTTGAGACCCAGTACTTC. The chain couples TRBV5-1 to TRBJ2-5; D gene unclear. V dropped 0 bases and J dropped 5 bases, with 8 bases sitting between them. The CDR3 extends over 13 amino acids. CDR1 is SGHRS and CDR2 is YFSETQ in the germline V gene.